The clone carrying this T cell receptor beta chain occurred once. This CDR3 spans 16 amino acids. CDR1 MNHEY and CDR2 SVGAGI come from the germline V gene. Losses at the gene ends were 3 bases for V and 3 bases for J; bases not matched to a gene: 10. These data are taken from a study of blood T cell repertoires in COVID-19. Looking at the study overall: T cells, B-cell-depleted T cells, or PBMCs provided the cDNA or gDNA that served as material.

Authors' processing steps: How many nucleated cells were present was estimated from reference gene primer amplification. Some clones are missing from TCRdb's copy, which holds only in-frame ones; the method was immunoSEQ multiplex PCR. The V and J calls and clone size are taken from that table; D and trimming were inferred from the DNA. Of about 200,000 clones in the sample, 80% to 90% were seen once. This TCR was recovered from a man aged 60 to 75 who had recovered from COVID-19. The rearrangement joins TRBV6-5 to TRBJ2-7; 8 bases line up with TRBD1. Material for sequencing was peripheral blood. CDR3 in amino acids: CASSYSQYRGDYEQYF. In DNA form, the CDR3 reads TGTGCCAGCAGTTATTCCCAATACAGGGGGGACTACGAGCAGTACTTC.